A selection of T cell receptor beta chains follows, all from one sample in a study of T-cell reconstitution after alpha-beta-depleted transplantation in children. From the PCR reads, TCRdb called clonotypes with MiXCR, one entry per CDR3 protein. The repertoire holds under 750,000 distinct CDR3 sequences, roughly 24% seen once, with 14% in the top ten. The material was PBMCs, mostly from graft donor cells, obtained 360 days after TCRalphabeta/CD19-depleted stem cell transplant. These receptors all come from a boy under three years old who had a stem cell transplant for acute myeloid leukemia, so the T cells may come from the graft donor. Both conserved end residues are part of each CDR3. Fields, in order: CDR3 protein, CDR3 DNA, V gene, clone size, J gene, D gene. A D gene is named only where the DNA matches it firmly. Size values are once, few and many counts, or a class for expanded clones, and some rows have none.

CSARAPRGTDTQYF TGCAGTGCTAGAGCCCCCAGGGGCACAGATACGCAGTATTTT TRBV20-1 many TRBJ2-3 .
CASSLAQGQGYEQYF TGTGCCAGCAGCTTAGCGCAGGGACAGGGATACGAGCAGTACTTC TRBV11-1 . TRBJ2-7 TRBD1
CASSSRTGQSYGYTF TGTGCCAGCAGCTCGCGGACAGGGCAGTCCTATGGCTACACCTTC TRBV7-9 many TRBJ1-2 TRBD1
CSVEEIGAEAFF TGCAGCGTTGAAGAAATCGGCGCTGAAGCTTTCTTT TRBV29-1 few TRBJ1-1 .
CASSLVEGAIGEAFF TGCGCCAGCAGCTTGGTTGAGGGGGCGATCGGTGAAGCTTTCTTT TRBV5-1 many TRBJ1-1 TRBD1
CASGDGNEQFF TGCGCCAGCGGAGACGGGAATGAGCAGTTCTTC TRBV4-3 many TRBJ2-1 .
CASTSWTGNTGELFF TGTGCCAGCACCTCATGGACAGGGAACACCGGGGAGCTGTTTTTT TRBV7-9 . TRBJ2-2 TRBD1
CASSTGGLPSSTEAFF TGTGCCAGTTCGACAGGGGGCTTACCATCTAGCACTGAAGCTTTCTTT TRBV12-3/TRBV12-4 . TRBJ1-1 TRBD1
CSVGSGMGDQPQHF TGCAGTGTAGGGTCAGGGATGGGCGATCAGCCCCAGCATTTT TRBV20-1 few TRBJ1-5 .
CSAPRDTNNEQFF TGCAGTGCCCCCCGGGACACCAACAATGAGCAGTTCTTC TRBV20-1 few TRBJ2-1 .
CATSRDRGSGETQYF TGTGCCACCAGCAGAGATCGCGGTAGCGGGGAGACCCAGTACTTC TRBV15 few TRBJ2-5 TRBD2
CSVGVEAFF TGCAGCGTTGGGGTCGAAGCTTTCTTT TRBV29-1 many TRBJ1-1 .
CSARRGDGNEKLFF TGCAGTGCTAGACGGGGGGACGGTAATGAAAAACTGTTTTTT TRBV20-1 many TRBJ1-4 .
CSAFRGPGELFF TGCAGTGCCTTCAGGGGCCCCGGGGAGCTGTTTTTT TRBV20-1 few TRBJ2-2 .
CSVGRRGTDTQYF TGCAGCGTTGGGCGCAGGGGCACAGATACGCAGTATTTT TRBV29-1 many TRBJ2-3 .
CASSLAGTGDEKLFF TGCGCCAGCAGCTTGGCCGGGACAGGGGATGAAAAACTGTTTTTT TRBV5-1 many TRBJ1-4 TRBD1
CASALVPSGASYNEQFF TGTGCCAGCGCTCTGGTTCCGAGCGGGGCCTCCTACAATGAGCAGTTCTTC TRBV6-1 . TRBJ2-1 TRBD2
CSARPTGMITGELFF TGCAGTGCTCGACCCACCGGGATGATCACCGGGGAGCTGTTTTTT TRBV20-1 . TRBJ2-2 .
CASPLAKYNEQFF TGTGCCAGCCCACTAGCGAAGTACAATGAGCAGTTCTTC TRBV28 many TRBJ2-1 TRBD2
CASSPWRGLGAFF TGTGCCAGCAGCCCCTGGAGGGGACTTGGAGCTTTCTTT TRBV27 . TRBJ1-1 .
CASSPNGASQETQYF TGTGCCAGCAGCCCTAACGGGGCTAGCCAAGAGACCCAGTACTTC TRBV7-9 few TRBJ2-5 .
CASSQDGGSKNIQYF TGTGCCAGCAGCCAAGACGGGGGGAGCAAAAACATTCAGTACTTC TRBV3-1 . TRBJ2-4 TRBD2
CASSQDAGMAQHF TGTGCCAGCAGCCAAGATGCAGGAATGGCCCAGCATTTT TRBV14 few TRBJ1-5 .
CASSLGPGVLSQETQYF TGTGCCAGCAGCTTAGGTCCGGGGGTCTTGAGTCAAGAGACCCAGTACTTC TRBV7-9 few TRBJ2-5 .
CSASALPGGLGYTF TGCAGTGCTAGTGCTTTACCCGGGGGGCTCGGCTACACCTTC TRBV20-1 . TRBJ1-2 .
CSAKESGLAGYNEQSF TGCAGTGCTAAGGAGTCGGGACTAGCGGGGTACAATGAGCAGTCCTTC TRBV20-1 few TRBJ2-1 TRBD2
CASSLVTGGSYGYTF TGTGCCAGCAGCTTAGTCACAGGAGGAAGCTATGGCTACACCTTC TRBV7-6 . TRBJ1-2 .
CATGATGQGIADTQYF TGTGCCACCGGCGCTACCGGGCAGGGGATCGCAGATACGCAGTATTTT TRBV10-3 few TRBJ2-3 .
CASRWGLAASYEQYF TGTGCCAGCAGGTGGGGACTAGCGGCTTCCTACGAGCAGTACTTC TRBV6-2/TRBV6-3 many TRBJ2-7 TRBD2
CASSLRHGNIYNEQFF TGCGCCAGCAGCTTGCGTCACGGGAATATCTACAATGAGCAGTTCTTC TRBV5-1 many TRBJ2-1 .
CASSFGSMNTEAFF TGTGCCAGCAGCTTCGGCAGCATGAACACTGAAGCTTTCTTT TRBV13 many TRBJ1-1 .
CASSLAGGRGEQYF TGTGCCAGCAGCCTAGCGGGGGGGAGAGGCGAGCAGTACTTC TRBV7-2 few TRBJ2-7 TRBD2
CSARLAAGSTDTQYF TGCAGTGCTAGGCTGGCCGCGGGGTCCACAGATACGCAGTATTTT TRBV20-1 many TRBJ2-3 .
CASSVEQAGNSPLHF TGTGCCAGCAGCGTAGAACAGGCGGGAAATTCACCCCTCCACTTT TRBV9 few TRBJ1-6 .
CASSTRDLAKNIQYF TGTGCCAGCAGCACCAGGGATCTAGCCAAAAACATTCAGTACTTC TRBV7-9 few TRBJ2-4 .
CASSRTGQNYGYTF TGTGCCAGCAGTAGGACAGGACAAAACTATGGCTACACCTTC TRBV6-1 . TRBJ1-2 TRBD1
CSAQDRDYYEQYF TGCAGTGCTCAAGACAGGGATTACTACGAGCAGTACTTC TRBV20-1 . TRBJ2-7 TRBD1
CASSFRDRENEQFF TGTGCCAGCAGCTTCCGGGACAGAGAGAATGAGCAGTTCTTC TRBV7-9 . TRBJ2-1 TRBD1
CSASSSRRNIQYF TGCAGTGCTAGTTCCAGTCGAAGGAACATTCAGTACTTC TRBV20-1 . TRBJ2-4 .
CASSQEGTGVRELFF TGCGCCAGCAGCCAAGAGGGCACAGGGGTGAGGGAGCTGTTTTTT TRBV4-3 . TRBJ2-2 TRBD1
CASSATGSGQPQHF TGTGCCAGCAGCGCGACAGGGAGCGGGCAGCCCCAGCATTTT TRBV12-3/TRBV12-4 few TRBJ1-5 TRBD1
CASSTGTSTDTQYF TGTGCCAGCAGCACGGGGACTAGCACAGATACGCAGTATTTT TRBV7-3 many TRBJ2-3 .
CSAPGQGAYEQYF TGCAGTGCTCCGGGACAGGGGGCGTACGAGCAGTACTTC TRBV20-1 many TRBJ2-7 TRBD1
CRAIGQLAKNIQYF TGCAGGGCCATAGGGCAATTAGCCAAAAACATTCAGTACTTC TRBV20-1 many TRBJ2-4 .
CSVDRKGTGGLDGYTF TGCAGCGTTGACCGAAAAGGGACAGGGGGCTTGGATGGCTACACCTTC TRBV29-1 . TRBJ1-2 TRBD1